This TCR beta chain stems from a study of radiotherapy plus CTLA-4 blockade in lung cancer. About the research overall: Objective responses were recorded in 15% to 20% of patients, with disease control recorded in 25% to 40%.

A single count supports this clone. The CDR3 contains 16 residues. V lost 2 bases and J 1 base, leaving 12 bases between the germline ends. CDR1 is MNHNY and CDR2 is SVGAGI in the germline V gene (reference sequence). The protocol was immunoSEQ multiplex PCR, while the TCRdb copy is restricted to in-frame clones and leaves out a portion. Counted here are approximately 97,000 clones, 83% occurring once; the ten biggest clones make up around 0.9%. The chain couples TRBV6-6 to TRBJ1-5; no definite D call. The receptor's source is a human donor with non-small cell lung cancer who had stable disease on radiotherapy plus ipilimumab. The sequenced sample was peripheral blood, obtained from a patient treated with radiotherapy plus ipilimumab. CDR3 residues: CASSYGPGMSNQPQHF. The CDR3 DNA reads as TGTGCCAGCAGTTACGGGCCGGGGATGAGCAATCAGCCCCAGCATTTT.